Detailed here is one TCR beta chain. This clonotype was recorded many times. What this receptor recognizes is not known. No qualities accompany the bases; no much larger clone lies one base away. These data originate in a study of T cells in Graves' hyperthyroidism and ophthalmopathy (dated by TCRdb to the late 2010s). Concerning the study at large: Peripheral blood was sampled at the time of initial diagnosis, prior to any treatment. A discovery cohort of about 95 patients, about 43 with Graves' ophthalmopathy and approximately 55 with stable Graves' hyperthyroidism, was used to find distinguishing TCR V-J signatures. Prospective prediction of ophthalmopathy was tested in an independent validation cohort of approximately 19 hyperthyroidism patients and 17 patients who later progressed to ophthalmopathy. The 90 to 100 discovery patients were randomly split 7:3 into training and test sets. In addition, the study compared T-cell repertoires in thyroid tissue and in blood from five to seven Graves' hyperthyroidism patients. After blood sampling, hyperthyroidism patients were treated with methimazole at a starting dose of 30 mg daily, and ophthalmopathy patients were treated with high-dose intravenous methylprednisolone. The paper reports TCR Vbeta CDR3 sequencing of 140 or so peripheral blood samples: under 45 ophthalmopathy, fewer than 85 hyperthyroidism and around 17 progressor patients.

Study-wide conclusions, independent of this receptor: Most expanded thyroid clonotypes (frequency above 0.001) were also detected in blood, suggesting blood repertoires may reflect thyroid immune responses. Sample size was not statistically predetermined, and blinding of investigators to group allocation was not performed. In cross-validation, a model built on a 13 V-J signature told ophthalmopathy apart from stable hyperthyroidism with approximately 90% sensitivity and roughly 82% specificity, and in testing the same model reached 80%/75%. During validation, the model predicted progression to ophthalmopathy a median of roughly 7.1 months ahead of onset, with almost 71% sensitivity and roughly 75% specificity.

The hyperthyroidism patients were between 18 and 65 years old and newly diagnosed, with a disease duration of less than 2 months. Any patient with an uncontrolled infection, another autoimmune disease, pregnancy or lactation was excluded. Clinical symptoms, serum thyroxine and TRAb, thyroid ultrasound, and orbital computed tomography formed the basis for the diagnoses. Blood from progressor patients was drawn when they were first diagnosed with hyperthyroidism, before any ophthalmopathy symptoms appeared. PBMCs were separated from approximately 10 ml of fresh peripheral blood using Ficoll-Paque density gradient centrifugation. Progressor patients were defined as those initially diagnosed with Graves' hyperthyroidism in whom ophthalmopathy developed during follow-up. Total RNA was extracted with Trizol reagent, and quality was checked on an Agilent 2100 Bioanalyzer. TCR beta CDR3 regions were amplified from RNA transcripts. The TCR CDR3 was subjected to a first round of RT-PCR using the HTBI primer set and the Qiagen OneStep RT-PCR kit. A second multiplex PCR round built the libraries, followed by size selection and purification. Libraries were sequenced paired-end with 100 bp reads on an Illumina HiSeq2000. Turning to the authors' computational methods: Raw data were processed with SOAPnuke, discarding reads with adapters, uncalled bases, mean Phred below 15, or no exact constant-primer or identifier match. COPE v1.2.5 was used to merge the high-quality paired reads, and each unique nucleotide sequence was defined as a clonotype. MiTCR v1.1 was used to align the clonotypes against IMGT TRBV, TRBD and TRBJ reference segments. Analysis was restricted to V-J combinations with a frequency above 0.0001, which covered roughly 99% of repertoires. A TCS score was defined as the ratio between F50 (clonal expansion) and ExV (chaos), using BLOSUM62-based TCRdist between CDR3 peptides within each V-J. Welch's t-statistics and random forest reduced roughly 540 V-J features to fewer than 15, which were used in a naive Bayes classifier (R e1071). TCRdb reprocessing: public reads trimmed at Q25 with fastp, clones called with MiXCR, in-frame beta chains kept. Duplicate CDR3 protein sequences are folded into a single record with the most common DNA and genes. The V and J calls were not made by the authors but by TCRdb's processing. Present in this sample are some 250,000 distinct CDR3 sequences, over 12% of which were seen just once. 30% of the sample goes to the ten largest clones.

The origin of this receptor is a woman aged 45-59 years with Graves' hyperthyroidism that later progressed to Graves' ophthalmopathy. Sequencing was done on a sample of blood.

The DNA sequence reads TGTGCCAGCAGCGCCACACGGACCTACGAGCAGTACTTC. The resulting protein is CASSATRTYEQYF. The chain couples TRBV7-9 to TRBJ2-7; a confident D gene designation cannot be given. V and J are truncated by 5 bases and 2 bases respectively, leaving an intervening sequence of 10 bases. The CDR3 sequence holds 13 residues, the cysteine and phenylalanine included. Only the CDR3 DNA stays, 39 bases, in frame from base 1. For CDR1 and CDR2, the germline V gene (reference sequence) lists SEHNR and FQNEAQ.